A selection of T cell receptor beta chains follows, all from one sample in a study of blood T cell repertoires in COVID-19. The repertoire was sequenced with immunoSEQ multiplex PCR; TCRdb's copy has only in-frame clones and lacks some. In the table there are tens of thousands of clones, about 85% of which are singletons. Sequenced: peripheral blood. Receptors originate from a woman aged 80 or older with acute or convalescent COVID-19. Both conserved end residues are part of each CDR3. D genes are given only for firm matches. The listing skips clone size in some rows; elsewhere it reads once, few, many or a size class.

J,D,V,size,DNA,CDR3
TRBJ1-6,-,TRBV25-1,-,TGTGCCAGCAGTGCCCCACAAGATTCACCCCTCCACTTT,CASSAPQDSPLHF
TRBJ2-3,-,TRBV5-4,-,TGTGCCAGCAGCTTGGTTCCTCGCGGATACACAGATACGCAGTATTTT,CASSLVPRGYTDTQYF
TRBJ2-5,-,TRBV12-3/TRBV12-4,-,TGTGCCAGCAGTTCGGGACTGGAGACCCAGTACTTC,CASSSGLETQYF
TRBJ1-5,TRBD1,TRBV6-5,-,TGTGCCAGCAGTCCGGACAGGCCCCATCAGCCCCAGCATTTT,CASSPDRPHQPQHF
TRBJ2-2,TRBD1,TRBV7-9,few,TGTGCCAGCAGCCACAGACAGGGGCCCGCCGGGGAGCTGTTTTTT,CASSHRQGPAGELFF
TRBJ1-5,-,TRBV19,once,TGTGCCAGTAGTTCCCCCCCCGGACAGCTATATCAGCCCCAGCATTTT,CASSSPPGQLYQPQHF
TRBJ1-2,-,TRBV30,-,TGTGCCTGGAGACAGGGTGGCTATGGCTACACCTTC,CAWRQGGYGYTF
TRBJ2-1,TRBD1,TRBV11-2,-,TGTGCCAGCAGCACCAGGACAGGGAGCTCCTACAATGAGCAGTTCTTC,CASSTRTGSSYNEQFF
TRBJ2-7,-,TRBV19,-,TGTGCCAGTAGTACAGAGGCTTTCGCGGACGAGCAGTACTTC,CASSTEAFADEQYF
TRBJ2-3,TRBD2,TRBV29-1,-,TGCAGCGTTGATTTGCGGGGGGCAGATACGCAGTATTTT,CSVDLRGADTQYF
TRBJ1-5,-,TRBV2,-,TGTGCCAGGTTAAATCAGTCCAGCAATCAGCCCCAGCATTTT,CARLNQSSNQPQHF
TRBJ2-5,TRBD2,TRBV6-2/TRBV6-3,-,TGTGCCAGCAGTTACCAAGGACTAGCGGAAAAACAAGAGACCCAGTACTTC,CASSYQGLAEKQETQYF
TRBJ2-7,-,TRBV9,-,TGTGCCAGCAGCGTAGGCGGCCGCGAAGAGCAGTACTTC,CASSVGGREEQYF
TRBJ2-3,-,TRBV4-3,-,TGCGCCAGCAGCCACCCAGACCTCCCGACTGGTATCGTTTGGGATACGCAGTATTTT,CASSHPDLPTGIVWDTQYF
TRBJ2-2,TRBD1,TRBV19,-,TGTGCCAGTAGGTCAGGACAGGGGAGGACCGGGGAGCTGTTTTTT,CASRSGQGRTGELFF
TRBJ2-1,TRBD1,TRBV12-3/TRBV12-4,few,TGTGCCAGCAGTCTAACCGGGACAGGTCAGTTCTTC,CASSLTGTGQFF
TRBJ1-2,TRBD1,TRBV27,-,TGTGCCAGCAGTTTGACCGCAGGGGGCTACGGCTATGGCTACACCTTC,CASSLTAGGYGYGYTF